This T cell receptor (beta chain) was sequenced in a study of OX40 agonist ivuxolimab in advanced cancers. Study-level background: Ivuxolimab, which targeted the costimulatory receptor OX40 (CD134), was an agonistic, fully human IgG2 monoclonal antibody. The paper covers the monotherapy dose-escalation part of the phase I ivuxolimab trial, which included N = 52 patients. Patients were allowed to have had prior anti-PD-1, anti-PD-L1 or anti-CTLA-4 therapy, and around 43% of the dose-escalation patients had been treated with checkpoint inhibitors. Partial responses were achieved by three dose-escalation patients, of whom one had hepatocellular carcinoma and two had cutaneous melanoma. The purpose of peripheral TCRbeta sequencing was to test whether ivuxolimab changed TCR sequence diversity and led to clonal T-cell expansion. Of the 50 or so patients in dose escalation, about 20 had hepatocellular carcinoma, about 15 had melanoma, 9 had renal cell carcinoma and 9 had head and neck cancer. A male proportion of 75% to 85% and a mean age of about 60 years, ranging from about 23 to 90, were recorded for the dose-escalation cohort. Intravenous ivuxolimab was administered to patients every 2 weeks at six dose levels: 0.01, 0.1, 0.3, 1.5, 3 and 10 mg/kg. General findings and caveats noted by the study authors: At doses from 0.1 to 3.0 mg/kg, clonal expansion was seen in both CD4+ and CD8+ blood T cells between baseline and week 6. Low levels of normalized T-cell clonal expansion were also seen in some patients who did not respond. In the 0.1-3.0 mg/kg groups, partial responders had among the lowest normalized peripheral clonal expansion, particularly in CD8+ T cells. After ivuxolimab, CD8+ T cells had more expanded clones than CD4+ T cells on average. Antigen specificity was not determined for the clonally expanded peripheral T cells.

The trial excluded patients who had a history of autoimmune disease or who were on systemic immunosuppression. In every dose cohort, peripheral blood was drawn for TCR sequencing at baseline, cycle 4 day 1, and cycle 7 day 1. The samples were taken from a phase I, first-in-human, multicenter, open-label dose-escalation trial of ivuxolimab. The trial enrolled adults with locally advanced or metastatic head and neck squamous cell, hepatocellular, melanoma or renal cell carcinoma. Before TCR sequencing, CD4+ T cells and CD8+ T cells from peripheral blood were sorted into separate populations. Genomic DNA was isolated from the sorted cells so that the TCRbeta CDR3 region could be sequenced. The immunoSEQ Assay was used to sequence the TCRbeta CDR3 regions. Not all clones reach the TCRdb copy of this immuneACCESS table, which keeps in-frame sequences only. Checked studies attribute under half of the gap to unresolved V genes and leave the rest unexplained. Present in this sample are 95,000 to 100,000 clones, roughly four fifths of which were seen just once. The ten largest clones capture over 1.1% of the sample.

Inclusive of the bounding cysteine and phenylalanine, the CDR3 is 15 residues long. Solely the CDR3 DNA is kept, with 45 bases framed from the first base. The trim is 2 bases for V and 6 bases for J, with a gap of 16 bases between the germline ends. CDR1 and CDR2 were assigned from the germline V gene as SGHTA and FQGTGA. As concerns this clone: Its antigen has not been determined. No clone much larger than this one lies a single base away; base qualities are absent.

This TCR came from an adult with an advanced solid tumor such as melanoma, head and neck, liver or kidney cancer. In this chain, TRBV7-3 is recombined with TRBJ1-1; the D gene is not confidently resolved. This material consisted of CD4+ or CD8+ T cells sorted from blood, taken in a trial of the OX40 agonist ivuxolimab. DNA sequence: TGTGCCAGCAGCTTATCCCCTGGGGTTGCGGCTGAAGCTTTCTTT. This sequence encodes CASSLSPGVAAEAFF.